One sample yielded the 14 T cell receptor beta chains listed below, sequenced in a study of blood T cells in healthy people across ages. For the second PCR, which ran for 7 to 11 cycles, a sample-barcoded 5' primer and a J-beta primer mix were used. TCRdb reprocessed the 5' RACE reads via MiXCR and lists one record per CDR3 protein. The table lists roughly 1.9 million distinct CDR3 sequences, more than 35% of them singletons, with more than 20% in the top ten. Sequencing was done on a sample of blood. The receptors were sampled from a human donor in good health.

V is TRBV9 and J is TRBJ2-4; D is perhaps TRBD1 (5 bases). The J call may be in error: the DNA end matches TRBJ2-7 better. Germline CDR1 SGDLS, CDR2 YYNGEE. The CDR3 runs to 16 residues. The CDR3 sequence: CASSAGDSAFIDEQYF. Here the CDR3 DNA reads TGTGCCAGCAGCGCTGGCGACAGCGCCTTTATTGACGAGCAGTACTTC.

The chain combines TRBV29-1 with TRBJ2-1; D may be TRBD2 (7 bases). Germline V gives CDR1 SQVTM, CDR2 ANQGSEA. This CDR3 spans 14 amino acids. V was cut by 8 bases and J by 3 bases, with 17 bases left in between. CDR3 in DNA: TGCAGCCTCACCGGGGGGCCGGGCTACAATGAGCAGTTCTTC. Amino acid sequence: CSLTGGPGYNEQFF.

V gene TRBV21-1 combines with J gene TRBJ2-7; the table calls TRBD2, which could not be checked here. TRBV21-1 is an annotated pseudogene. The CDR3 sequence is 15 residues long. The CDR3 DNA follows: TGTGCCAGCAGCAATCGGCAGCCTGATCGAGGGGAGCAGTACTTC. The encoded protein is CASSNRQPDRGEQYF.

This clonotype showed up just a few times. This chain connects TRBV12-5 to TRBJ1-2, with a tentative D call TRBD1 (5 bases). Germline V gene data show CDR1 as LGHNT and CDR2 as FRNRAP. Trimming removed 2 bases from V and 4 bases from J, with 17 bases in between. The CDR3 sequence is 16 residues long. The CDR3 DNA sequence: TGTGCTAGTGGTTTGACCCTCGGGACCCCTCCCTATGGCTACACCTTC. This sequence encodes CASGLTLGTPPYGYTF.

This clonotype appeared a few times. The chain recombines TRBV7-2 with TRBJ2-3, with 11 bases that match TRBD2. V dropped 2 bases and J dropped 0; count of bases not matched to a gene: 10. Germline V gives CDR1 SGHTA, CDR2 FQGNSA. CDR3 size: 19 residues. The CDR3 sequence is CASSLFPSGGITSTDTQYF. CDR3 sequence (DNA): TGTGCCAGCAGCTTATTCCCTAGCGGGGGGATTACTAGCACAGATACGCAGTATTTT.

The sample holds a few counts of this clonotype. The chain recombines TRBV6-5 with TRBJ1-1; D gene ambiguous. This CDR3 has 13 amino acids. Trimming pared 5 bases from V and 4 bases from J, leaving 11 bases between. Germline V gene data show CDR1 as MNHEY and CDR2 as SVGAGI. The DNA for the CDR3 is TGTGCCAGCAGTCCCCCCGGCAGCACTGAAGCTTTCTTT. Translated, it gives CASSPPGSTEAFF.

This clonotype has ten or more counts. The chain joins TRBV7-3 to TRBJ2-3; no definite D call. The CDR3 is 14 amino acids. V shed 6 bases and J shed 2 bases, with 12 bases lying between them. The V gene's germline CDR1 is SGHTA and CDR2 FQGTGA. The CDR3 bases are TGTGCCAGCAGTCTGGATAGAAACACAGATACGCAGTATTTT. Protein product: CASSLDRNTDTQYF.

This clonotype has ten or more counts. The chain is built from TRBV12-3 or TRBV12-4 and TRBJ2-1, with 10 bases identical to TRBD2. After removal of 6 bases from V and 4 bases from J, the junction contained 12 bases not matched to a gene. The CDR3 length is 17 residues. CDR3 residues: CASRPHRLAGVYNEQFF. DNA of the CDR3: TGTGCCAGCAGACCCCACAGGCTAGCGGGGGTTTACAATGAGCAGTTCTTC.

This chain uses TRBV29-1 with TRBJ1-1; tentatively, D is TRBD1 (5 bases). The germline V gene has CDR1 SQVTM and CDR2 ANQGSEA. CDR3 length: 13 residues. V dropped 5 bases and J dropped 0 bases, with 10 bases sitting between them. CDR3 sequence (DNA): TGCAGCGTTAACACAGGATTGAACACTGAAGCTTTCTTT. This codes for CSVNTGLNTEAFF. The whole variable domain, filled in from reference TRBV29-1 and TRBJ1-1, reads SAVISQKPSRDICQRGTSLTIQCQVDSQVTMMFWYRQQPGQSLTLIATANQGSEATYESGFVIDKFPISRPNLTFSTLTVSNMSPEDSSIYLCSVNTGLNTEAFFGQGTRLTVV.

In its sample, this clonotype was seen a few times. This chain links TRBV20-1 with TRBJ2-4; 9 positions agree with TRBD2. Germline loops: CDR1 DFQATT, CDR2 SNEGSKA (reference sequence). CDR3 size: 16 residues. V lost 4 bases to trimming and J lost 1 base; unmatched junction nucleotides: 8. This CDR3 is CSATLGLAYAKNIQYF. CDR3 coding DNA: TGCAGTGCTACGCTCGGACTAGCGTATGCCAAAAACATTCAGTACTTC.

The V and J genes are TRBV5-1 and TRBJ2-6; no clear D. Germline values: CDR1 SGHRS, CDR2 YFSETQ. Trimming removed 3 bases from V and 0 bases from J, with 13 bases in between. The CDR3 sequence is 17 residues long. The CDR3 DNA reads TGCGCCAGCAGCTATTCGGGCCAAAGCTCTGGGGCCAACGTCCTGACTTTC. This translates into CASSYSGQSSGANVLTF.

This clonotype was found a few times. V gene TRBV28 combines with J gene TRBJ1-2, with D perhaps matching TRBD1 (6 bases). Germline V lookup: CDR1 MDHEN, CDR2 SYDVKM. This CDR3 spans 13 amino acids. The germline V and J ends were trimmed by 7 bases and 5 bases, with 14 bases remaining between them. The CDR3 region has the DNA TGTGCCAGCACCATACAGGGATGGTATGGCTACACCTTC. Its translation: CASTIQGWYGYTF.

This clonotype turned up a few times. The gene calls are TRBV6-1 and TRBJ1-1; weak D call: TRBD1 (5 bases). This CDR3 region has 17 residues. V was trimmed by 2 bases and J by 2 bases, leaving 18 bases between them. The V gene's germline CDR1 is MNHNS and CDR2 SASEGT. CDR3 coding DNA: TGTGCCAGCAGTGAACCAAGGGGCGGACGAATTAACACTGAAGCTTTCTTT. It translates to CASSEPRGGRINTEAFF.

The chain has TRBV12-3 or TRBV12-4 and TRBJ2-7; TRBD2 aligns across 14 bases. There are 18 residues in the CDR3. Trimming removed 5 bases from V and 2 bases from J; junction bases left unmatched: 11. The CDR3 DNA follows: TGTGCCAGCAGTCCCCGACTAGCGGGGGGGCTTTGGACCTACGAGCAGTACTTC. This gives the protein CASSPRLAGGLWTYEQYF.